The 11 T cell receptor beta chains reported below all come from one sample, sequenced in a study of identical twins. TCRdb itself ran the 5' RACE reads through MiXCR, one entry per CDR3 protein. In the table there are around 340,000 distinct CDR3 sequences, 7% to 9.5% of which are singletons. Sequences were obtained from naive T cells sorted from blood. All receptors come from a woman in her forties or fifties in good health.

This clonotype showed up just a few times. The chain links TRBV5-6 to TRBJ2-3; TRBD2 matches at 8 bases. Germline-derived CDR1 and CDR2 are SGHDT and YYEEEE. The CDR3 loop spans 15 amino acids. V lost 1 base, J lost 3 bases, and 4 bases stayed unmatched. In nucleotides, the CDR3 is TGTGCCAGCAGCTTGACTGCGGGAGGAACAGATACGCAGTATTTT. Translation: CASSLTAGGTDTQYF.

This clonotype has a count of ten or more. The V gene is TRBV4-1, the J gene TRBJ2-2, with 8 bases aligning to TRBD2. With V trimmed by 1 base and J by 4 bases, 5 bases remained unmatched. The CDR3 is 16 amino acids. Germline lookup yields CDR1 MGHRA and CDR2 YSYEKL. The CDR3 DNA is TGCGCCAGCAGCCAAGCGGGAGGGGTCAGCACCGGGGAGCTGTTTTTT. It specifies CASSQAGGVSTGELFF.

V and J are TRBV20-1 and TRBJ2-1, with a possible D match to TRBD2 (5 bases). CDR1 and CDR2 from the germline V gene are DFQATT and SNEGSKA (reference sequence). This CDR3 is 14 amino acids long. Trimming removed 0 bases from V and 3 bases from J, with 9 bases in between. The CDR3 reads CSARERTFYNEQFF. The CDR3 DNA sequence: TGCAGTGCTAGAGAGCGGACTTTCTACAATGAGCAGTTCTTC.

In its sample, this clonotype was seen a few times. The CDR3 DNA follows: TGTGCCAGCAGTTTAGGCTCGCCGACTAGACCTAACAATGAGCAGTTCTTC. Its protein product is CASSLGSPTRPNNEQFF. The chain has TRBV28 and TRBJ2-1, with D maybe TRBD2 (6 bases). Trimming took off 2 bases at V and 5 bases at J, with 19 bases between the two ends. The CDR3 runs to 17 residues. The germline gives CDR1 MDHEN, CDR2 SYDVKM.

This clonotype occurred a few times. V gene TRBV6-2 or TRBV6-3 combines with J gene TRBJ2-7, with 10 bases identical to TRBD2. The germline gives CDR1 MNHEY, CDR2 SVGEGT. The J segment lost 4 bases and the V segment lost 5 bases, leaving 5 bases of the junction unmatched. CDR3 length equals 14 residues. The CDR3 reads CASSPGLALYEQYV. Here the CDR3 DNA reads TGTGCCAGCAGTCCGGGACTAGCGCTTTACGAGCAGTACGTC.

The V gene is TRBV6-5, the J gene TRBJ2-5; 7 bases agree with TRBD2. This CDR3 comprises 14 residues. V lost 2 bases and J lost 5; bases outside the gene matches: 5. The germline gives CDR1 MNHEY, CDR2 SVGAGI. The CDR3 region is CASSYSGARETQYF. The CDR3 coding sequence is TGTGCCAGCAGTTACAGCGGGGCACGGGAGACCCAGTACTTC.

This clonotype was counted many times. This chain links TRBV12-5 with TRBJ2-7; D gene uncertain. V lost 7 bases and J 4 bases, leaving 17 bases between the germline ends. CDR1 and CDR2 (germline): LGHNT, FRNRAP. The CDR3 runs 14 residues. The CDR3 DNA reads TGTGCTAGTGCCCCCAAAGATGGCTTGTACGAGCAGTACTTC. As protein: CASAPKDGLYEQYF.

V is TRBV29-1 and J is TRBJ1-1; D may be TRBD1 (5 bases). The CDR3 length is 14 residues. Germline V CDR1 and CDR2: SQVTM, ANQGSEA. V lost 3 bases to trimming and J lost 1 base, with 12 bases between them. The CDR3: CSVDPGPKNTEAFF. CDR3 nucleotide sequence: TGCAGCGTTGACCCGGGACCCAAGAACACTGAAGCTTTCTTT.

This clonotype was recorded at least ten times. This chain joins TRBV12-3 or TRBV12-4 and TRBJ2-2, with 10 nucleotides matching TRBD1. The CDR3 contains 18 residues. Germline trimming cut 0 bases from V and 3 bases from J; bases unmatched to any gene: 7. DNA for the CDR3: TGTGCCAGCAGTTTAGCCGGACAGGGGGGAGTCGACACCGGGGAGCTGTTTTTT. It encodes CASSLAGQGGVDTGELFF.

At least ten counts were recorded for this clonotype. The rearrangement links TRBV12-3 or TRBV12-4 to TRBJ1-2, with 9 nucleotides matching TRBD1. Trimming cost V 3 bases and J 4 bases; bases outside gene matches: 6. The CDR3 is 15 amino acids. The CDR3 nucleotides read TGTGCCAGCAGTTTCGGTCCGGACAGGGGCTATGGCTACACCTTC. Its translation is CASSFGPDRGYGYTF.

There are a few counts of this clonotype. The chain joins TRBV13 to TRBJ2-4, with TRBD1 matching 8 bases. The CDR3 is 13 residues long. The germline gives CDR1 PRHDT, CDR2 FYEKMQ (reference sequence). The V and J ends lost 0 bases and 8 bases, in that order; junction bases with no gene match: 0. The CDR3 spells CASSLGTGDIQYF. The CDR3, as DNA: TGTGCCAGCAGCTTAGGGACAGGGGACATTCAGTACTTC.